These 17 T cell receptor beta chains originate from one sample sequenced in a study of cytotoxic CD8 clonotypes in ibrutinib-treated CLL (dated by TCRdb to the early 2020s). The label giving this sample's time point can be read as: progressive disease on ibrutinib. Receptor amplification or capture employed the immunoSEQ multiplex PCR assay. As stored in TCRdb, this immuneACCESS dataset retains in-frame rearrangements with V and J assigned. A fraction of the clones does not appear; measured against another copy, unresolved V genes explain less than half of the discrepancy, and the remainder lacks a known reason. Recorded for this sample are 53,000 or so clones; approximately 54% of them occurred a single time. The ten top clones hold about 24% of the sample. The sample in question was PBMCs, obtained at disease progression, from a patient treated with ibrutinib. These receptors came from a human donor with chronic lymphocytic leukemia.

The chain uses TRBV6-5 and TRBJ1-3; D perhaps matches TRBD1 (5 bases). The CDR3 spans 16 residues. Between the trimmed V and J ends, which lost 2 bases and 0 bases, there was a span of 11 bases. CDR1 is MNHEY, CDR2 SVGAGI, per germline. The CDR3 bases are TGTGCCAGCAGTTACGGCCGGGGCTTCTCTGGAAACACCATATATTTT. Its translation: CASSYGRGFSGNTIYF.

This clone was recorded a few times. The CDR3 nucleotides read TGTGCCAGCTCAACAACTCAGGGGGGGGCAGATACGCAGTATTTT. This codes for CASSTTQGGADTQYF. The rearrangement uses TRBV18 and TRBJ2-3; D may correspond to TRBD1 or TRBD2 (7 bases each). The CDR3 length is 15 residues. Germline V gene sequence: CDR1 KGHSH, CDR2 LQKENI. Trimming left V 5 bases short and J 4 bases short, with 16 bases between. Full variable domain (outside the CDR3, taken from reference TRBV18 and TRBJ2-3): NAGVMQNPRHLVRRRGQEARLRCSPMKGHSHVYWYRQLPEEGLKFMVYLQKENIIDESGMPKERFSAEFPKEGPSILRIQQVVRGDSAAYFCASSTTQGGADTQYFGPGTRLTVL.

J is TRBJ1-4 and V is TRBV4-1; tentatively, D is TRBD1 (5 bases). The V gene's germline CDR1 is MGHRA and CDR2 YSYEKL. The CDR3 is 14 amino acids. Trimming pared 9 bases from V and 8 bases from J, leaving 19 bases between. The CDR3 DNA is TGCGCCAGTCAACAGGTTGAGTTTCCAGAAAAACTGTTTTTT. Protein sequence: CASQQVEFPEKLFF.

V gene TRBV28 combines with J gene TRBJ1-1; D gene uncertain. CDR1 and CDR2 (germline): MDHEN, SYDVKM. The CDR3 runs 13 residues. V dropped 11 bases and J dropped 0 bases, with 13 bases sitting between them. CDR3 residues: CACLLGMNTEAFF. CDR3 nucleotides: TGTGCCTGCTTGTTGGGGATGAACACTGAAGCTTTCTTT.

The rearrangement uses TRBV11-3 and TRBJ1-1, with a tentative D call TRBD1 (6 bases). The CDR3 has 13 residues. The V end was cut by 5 bases, the J end by 8 bases, with 15 bases between. Germline V gene data show CDR1 as SGHNT and CDR2 as YENEEA. As DNA, the CDR3 is TGTGCCAGCAGCCTGATGAGGGGGGGAGAAGCTTTCTTT. Translating it yields CASSLMRGGEAFF.

This clone was seen more than once but under ten times. V is TRBV19 and J is TRBJ2-1; TRBD2 matches at 14 bases. Trimming at V came to 3 bases and at J to 8 bases, leaving 6 bases not matched to a gene. There are 16 residues in the CDR3. Germline V gene lookup returns CDR1 LNHDA and CDR2 SQIVND (reference sequence). The CDR3 loop is CASSIRTSGRWYEQFF. CDR3 in DNA: TGTGCCAGTAGTATCCGGACTAGCGGGAGGTGGTATGAGCAGTTCTTC.

The V and J genes are TRBV19 and TRBJ1-2; D call uncertain. There are 13 residues in the CDR3. Germline loops: CDR1 LNHDA, CDR2 SQIVND (reference sequence). The V gene lost 3 bases and the J gene lost 4 bases, with 9 bases spanning the gap. The CDR3, as DNA: TGTGCCAGTAGTATGGTGGCTAGCTATGGCTACACCTTC. This codes for CASSMVASYGYTF.

V and J are TRBV30 and TRBJ1-6, with unresolved D. The V end lost 1 base, the J end lost 9 bases, and 7 bases lay between the germline ends. CDR1 is GTSNPN, CDR2 SVGIG, per germline (reference sequence). The CDR3 has 12 residues. The CDR3 bases are TGTGCCTGGAGTGCCTTAGGTTCACCCCTCCACTTT. Translating it yields CAWSALGSPLHF.

The chain employs TRBV21-1 and TRBJ2-5; the DNA was not compared with TRBD1, the D call given in the table. TRBV21-1 is noted as a pseudogene. This CDR3 region has 19 residues. CDR3 DNA sequence: TGTGCCAGCAGCAAACCCGGCGCGCCGACGTCGACAATTGATCAGACCCAGTACTTC. It codes for CASSKPGAPTSTIDQTQYF.

The chain has TRBV6-5 and TRBJ1-5; D call uncertain. V was pared by 6 bases and J by 2 bases, with 11 bases between. The CDR3 has 14 amino acids. Germline V lookup: CDR1 MNHEY, CDR2 SVGAGI. CDR3 nucleotides: TGTGCCAGCAGCCACGACGGACGCAATCAGCCCCAGCATTTT. It specifies CASSHDGRNQPQHF.

This clone was detected only a few times. The chain combines TRBV28 with TRBJ2-1, with D possibly being TRBD2 (6 bases). Germline CDR1 MDHEN, CDR2 SYDVKM. Trimming pared 5 bases from V and 12 bases from J, leaving 23 bases between. This CDR3 comprises 15 residues. CDR3 sequence reads: CASSQTGLLSSWQFF. The CDR3 nucleotides are TGTGCCAGCAGTCAAACGGGACTCCTGTCAAGCTGGCAGTTCTTC.

V is TRBV18 and J is TRBJ2-7, with 16 bases identical to TRBD2. CDR3 length equals 18 residues. Losses at the gene ends were 0 bases for V and 3 bases for J; bases not matched to a gene: 5. CDR1 is KGHSH and CDR2 is LQKENI in the germline V gene. This CDR3 reads CASSPPGTSGRALYEQYF. CDR3 DNA sequence: TGTGCCAGCTCACCACCTGGGACTAGCGGGAGGGCCCTCTACGAGCAGTACTTC.

The chain carries TRBV5-1 and TRBJ2-1; D may be TRBD2 (5 bases). The CDR3 totals 14 residues. V gave up 4 bases and J gave up 7 bases, with 15 bases separating them. Germline V gene sequence: CDR1 SGHRS, CDR2 YFSETQ. The CDR3 region has the DNA TGCGCCAGCAGCCCGGACGGGGTAGGGAATGAGCAGTTCTTC. Translating gives CASSPDGVGNEQFF. Full variable domain (remainder filled in from reference TRBV5-1 and TRBJ2-1): KAGVTQTPRYLIKTRGQQVTLSCSPISGHRSVSWYQQTPGQGLQFLFEYFSETQRNKGNFPGRFSGRQFSNSRSEMNVSTLELGDSALYLCASSPDGVGNEQFFGPGTRLTVL.

The chain carries TRBV28 and TRBJ2-5, with D perhaps matching TRBD2 (6 bases). Germline V CDR1 and CDR2: MDHEN, SYDVKM. The CDR3 extends over 14 amino acids. Trimming removed 8 bases at V and 5 bases at J, with 18 bases between. This CDR3 is CASGLLRDWETQYF. CDR3 DNA sequence: TGTGCCAGCGGCCTACTCCGGGACTGGGAGACCCAGTACTTC.

V gene TRBV19 combines with J gene TRBJ1-6; possible D gene TRBD1, 5 bases. With 6 bases removed from V and 0 bases from J, the gap between germline ends came to 6 bases. The CDR3 consists of 14 residues. The germline gives CDR1 LNHDA, CDR2 SQIVND (reference sequence). The CDR3 region is CASRQDSYNSPLHF. The CDR3, as DNA: TGTGCCAGTAGACAGGACTCCTATAATTCACCCCTCCACTTT. The variable domain in full, with the rest retrieved from reference TRBV19 and TRBJ1-6, is DGGITQSPKYLFRKEGQNVTLSCEQNLNHDAMYWYRQDPGQGLRLIYYSQIVNDFQKGDIAEGYSVSREKKESFPLTVTSAQKNPTAFYLCASRQDSYNSPLHFGNGTRLTVT.

The chain couples TRBV4-1 to TRBJ2-5; D is unresolved. Looked up from germline, CDR1 is MGHRA and CDR2 is YSYEKL. V was cut by 1 base and J by 2 bases, with 5 bases left in between. CDR3 length: 13 amino acids. The CDR3 here is CASSQVRQETQYF. The DNA of the CDR3 is TGCGCCAGCAGCCAAGTTCGGCAAGAGACCCAGTACTTC.

The chain links TRBV29-1 to TRBJ2-1; TRBD2 might be the D (5 bases). Germline V CDR1 and CDR2: SQVTM, ANQGSEA. V lost 7 bases, J lost 6 bases, and 16 bases lay in between. The CDR3 contains 13 residues. CDR3 nucleotides: TGCAGCGCCGCCGGGATAGGCGCCAATGAGCAGTTCTTC. Protein sequence: CSAAGIGANEQFF.